These 11 T cell receptor beta chains came from one sample sequenced in a study of blood T cell repertoires in COVID-19. Profiled with immunoSEQ multiplex PCR; TCRdb holds only in-frame clones, not every one. The sample contains some 190,000 clones, around 83% of which appear only once. The specimen was peripheral blood. These receptors were collected from a woman in her sixties with acute or convalescent COVID-19.

This clone was recorded once. This chain uses TRBV29-1 with TRBJ2-1, with D tentatively TRBD2 (6 bases). Trimming cost V 7 bases and J 8 bases, with 24 bases left between them. The CDR3 extends over 15 amino acids. Germline V lookup: CDR1 SQVTM, CDR2 ANQGSEA. CDR3 coding DNA: TGCAGCGCCGCAGCCTTCGGTCTAACGGGGGATGAGCAGTTCTTC. This sequence encodes CSAAAFGLTGDEQFF.

The CDR3 DNA reads as TGTGCCTGGAAGGCTAGCGGGAGAAATGAGCAGTTCTTC. Its translation: CAWKASGRNEQFF. This rearrangement joins TRBV30 to TRBJ2-1; TRBD2 matches at 10 bases. Germline CDR1 is GTSNPN and CDR2 is SVGIG (reference sequence). V was pared by 4 bases and J by 7 bases, with 4 bases of the junction left unmatched. The CDR3 has 13 residues.

The chain joins TRBV24-1 to TRBJ2-2; 7 bases align to TRBD2. CDR3 length: 15 amino acids. J lost 2 bases, V lost 7 bases, and 6 bases had no gene match. Germline CDR1 is KGHDR and CDR2 is SFDVKD. This CDR3 is CATRSSGLNTGELFF. Here the CDR3 DNA reads TGTGCCACCAGATCTAGCGGACTAAACACCGGGGAGCTGTTTTTT.

The chain recombines TRBV5-1 with TRBJ2-5; the D is unclear. This CDR3 has 13 amino acids. V was clipped by 0 bases and J by 3 bases, with 6 bases between them. Per germline, CDR1 SGHRS and CDR2 YFSETQ. The CDR3 protein is CASSLGLEETQYF. The CDR3 bases are TGCGCCAGCAGCTTGGGGCTGGAAGAGACCCAGTACTTC.

The J gene is TRBJ1-1, the V gene TRBV19; D unresolved. The germline V gene has CDR1 LNHDA and CDR2 SQIVND (reference sequence). V was pared by 8 bases and J by 4 bases, with 14 bases between. CDR3 size: 13 residues. The CDR3 loop reads CASGPSLGTEAFF. In DNA, the CDR3 is TGTGCCAGTGGTCCATCCCTAGGCACTGAAGCTTTCTTT. The variable domain in full, completed from reference TRBV19 and TRBJ1-1, reads DGGITQSPKYLFRKEGQNVTLSCEQNLNHDAMYWYRQDPGQGLRLIYYSQIVNDFQKGDIAEGYSVSREKKESFPLTVTSAQKNPTAFYLCASGPSLGTEAFFGQGTRLTVV.

This chain connects TRBV27 to TRBJ1-2, with TRBD1 matching over 9 bases. CDR3 size: 13 residues. Germline values: CDR1 MNHEY, CDR2 SMNVEV (reference sequence). J lost 8 bases, V lost 3 bases, and 4 bases had no gene match. The CDR3 nucleotides are TGTGCCAGCAGTTTCACAGGGGGCTTCGGCTACACCTTC. As protein: CASSFTGGFGYTF.

The gene calls are TRBV6-6 and TRBJ1-1; D is undetermined. Trimming left V 3 bases short and J 7 bases short, with 9 bases between. This CDR3 has 12 amino acids. Germline CDR1 and CDR2: MNHNY and SVGAGI (reference sequence). Here the CDR3 reads CASSYINGEAFF. The CDR3 nucleotides read TGTGCCAGCAGTTATATAAACGGTGAAGCTTTCTTT.

The chain employs TRBV9 and TRBJ2-3; 9 bases map to TRBD1. The CDR3 loop spans 14 amino acids. With V trimmed by 4 bases and J by 5 bases, 5 bases remained unmatched. CDR1 and CDR2 from the germline V gene are SGDLS and YYNGEE. The CDR3 here is CASSTDRGGDTQYF. CDR3 coding DNA: TGTGCCAGCAGCACGGACAGGGGAGGAGATACGCAGTATTTT.

This chain connects TRBV15 to TRBJ2-1, with a tentative D call TRBD1 (6 bases). V lost 0 bases to trimming and J lost 7 bases, with 10 bases between them. Looked up from germline, CDR1 is LNHNV and CDR2 is YYDKDF (reference sequence). CDR3 size: 14 residues. CDR3 in DNA: TGTGCCACCAGCAGAGATCCAGGGGAAAATGAGCAGTTCTTC. Translated: CATSRDPGENEQFF.

This CDR3 is CSVEEMPYQEQFF. CDR3 sequence (DNA): TGCAGCGTTGAAGAAATGCCTTATCAGGAGCAGTTCTTC. The chain joins TRBV29-1 to TRBJ2-1; no definite D call. CDR3 size: 13 residues. Trimming left V 0 bases short and J 10 bases short, with 13 bases between. Per the germline V gene, CDR1 is SQVTM and CDR2 is ANQGSEA.

This chain connects TRBV11-2 to TRBJ2-5; a weak D match, TRBD2 (5 bases). V was pared by 1 base and J by 2 bases, with 5 bases between. Germline CDR1 is SGHAT and CDR2 is FQNNGV. The CDR3 spans 13 residues. The CDR3 DNA reads TGTGCCAGCAGCTTAGGGACTCAAGAGACCCAGTACTTC. It codes for CASSLGTQETQYF. The whole variable domain, filled in from reference TRBV11-2 and TRBJ2-5, reads EAGVAQSPRYKIIEKRQSVAFWCNPISGHATLYWYQQILGQGPKLLIQFQNNGVVDDSQLPKDRFSAERLKGVDSTLKIQPAKLEDSAVYLCASSLGTQETQYFGPGTRLLVL.